Following are 28 T cell receptor beta chains from one sample sequenced in a study of shared clonotypes between healthy human individuals. Libraries were prepared by immunoSEQ multiplex PCR; TCRdb keeps only in-frame clonotypes and omits some of them. The sample holds some 2.1 million clones, roughly 94% seen once. The naive CD8 fraction comprised CD45RO-negative cells positively selected for CCR7 and excluded terminally differentiated effector memory CD45RA+ cells. The source material was naive CD8+ T cells sorted from blood. Receptors were obtained from a man between 18 and 29 years old in good health.

This chain uses TRBV28 with TRBJ2-7, with 8 nucleotides matching TRBD1. With V trimmed by 7 bases and J by 2 bases, 7 bases remained unmatched. CDR3 size: 14 residues. Germline CDR1 reads MDHEN; CDR2 reads SYDVKM. DNA for the CDR3: TGTGCCAGCACTGGGGGGACAGGACCCTACGAGCAGTACTTC. This translates into CASTGGTGPYEQYF.

The chain is built from TRBV6-1 and TRBJ1-5, with D possibly matching TRBD1 (5 bases). Trimming stripped 2 bases from V and 3 bases from J, with 14 bases between. Germline CDR1 MNHNS, CDR2 SASEGT. This CDR3 is 16 amino acids long. The CDR3 sequence: CASSEFEGAYNQPQHF. CDR3 DNA: TGTGCCAGCAGTGAATTCGAAGGGGCTTACAATCAGCCCCAGCATTTT.

V is TRBV7-9 and J is TRBJ2-1; TRBD2 agrees at 9 bases. Germline-derived CDR1 and CDR2 are SEHNR and FQNEAQ (reference sequence). Trimming removed 6 bases from V and 5 bases from J; junction bases left unmatched: 11. This CDR3 is built from 16 residues. CDR3 amino acids: CASRNTAGGPHNEQFF. As DNA, the CDR3 is TGTGCCAGCAGAAATACGGCGGGGGGGCCCCACAATGAGCAGTTCTTC. Full variable domain (outside the CDR3, taken from reference TRBV7-9 and TRBJ2-1): DTGVSQNPRHKITKRGQNVTFRCDPISEHNRLYWYRQTLGQGPEFLTYFQNEAQLEKSRLLSDRFSAERPKGSFSTLEIQRTEQGDSAMYLCASRNTAGGPHNEQFFGPGTRLTVL.

The CDR3 here is CASSQQGSGNTIYF. CDR3 DNA: TGTGCCAGCAGCCAACAGGGCTCTGGAAACACCATATATTTT. The rearrangement links TRBV5-4 to TRBJ1-3, with D maybe TRBD1 (6 bases). Germline CDR1 reads SGHNT; CDR2 reads YYREEE (reference sequence). V was clipped by 4 bases and J by 0 bases, with 8 bases between them. The CDR3 has 14 amino acids.

The rearrangement joins TRBV6-1 to TRBJ2-7, with 7 bases matching TRBD1. V was clipped by 1 base and J by 2 bases; unmatched bases: 5. The CDR3 sequence is 15 residues long. Germline loops: CDR1 MNHNS, CDR2 SASEGT. The CDR3 here is CASSEGQGPAYEQYF. CDR3 bases: TGTGCCAGCAGTGAAGGACAGGGACCCGCCTACGAGCAGTACTTC.

V gene TRBV5-8 combines with J gene TRBJ1-2; the D is unclear. CDR1 SGHTS and CDR2 YDEGEE come from the germline V gene. This CDR3 is 15 amino acids long. V was shortened by 0 bases and J by 3 bases, with 12 bases between the two germline ends. The CDR3 protein is CASSLVRDRDYGYTF. CDR3 bases: TGTGCCAGCAGCTTGGTACGGGATAGGGACTATGGCTACACCTTC.

This rearrangement joins TRBV18 to TRBJ2-7; the D is unclear. This CDR3 has 14 residues. Germline CDR1 and CDR2: KGHSH and LQKENI. The V gene lost 2 bases and the J gene lost 6 bases, with 14 bases spanning the gap. The CDR3 coding sequence is TGTGCCAGCTCACCATTCGAAGGGTCGGGCGAGCAGTACTTC. Residues: CASSPFEGSGEQYF.

On this clone itself: Sequence at one end of the junction differs from germline and may be a read error. This rearrangement joins TRBV5-4 to TRBJ2-5; D unclear. Per germline, CDR1 SGHNT and CDR2 YYREEE (reference sequence). CDR3 length: 14 residues. The CDR3 reads CASSLEPVQETQYF. The CDR3 DNA reads as TGTGCCAGCAGTTTGGAGCCAGTCCAAGAGACCCAGTACTTC.

This sequence joins TRBV6-1 and TRBJ2-3; 8 bases align to TRBD2. The CDR3 consists of 16 residues. V gave up 1 base and J gave up 2 bases; unmatched junction bases: 5. Germline V gives CDR1 MNHNS, CDR2 SASEGT. CDR3 in amino acids: CASSEVEREYTDTQYF. For the CDR3, the DNA is TGTGCCAGCAGTGAAGTAGAGCGGGAGTACACAGATACGCAGTATTTT.

The J gene is TRBJ1-1, the V gene TRBV6-5; unclear D gene. Trimming shortened V by 4 bases and J by 1 base, and 10 bases separated the two germline ends. The germline V gene encodes CDR1 MNHEY and CDR2 SVGAGI. The CDR3 is made up of 14 amino acids. CDR3 sequence: CASSSVVENTEAFF. The CDR3 region has the DNA TGTGCCAGCAGTTCCGTGGTGGAGAACACTGAAGCTTTCTTT.

The chain couples TRBV30 to TRBJ2-5; possible D gene TRBD2, 6 bases. The germline gives CDR1 GTSNPN, CDR2 SVGIG (reference sequence). The CDR3 extends over 14 amino acids. Trimming shortened V by 2 bases and J by 1 base, and 11 bases separated the two germline ends. CDR3 bases: TGTGCCTGGAGTACGGGGGACTTCCAAGAGACCCAGTACTTC. Amino acid sequence: CAWSTGDFQETQYF. The complete variable domain, with remaining parts taken from reference TRBV30 and TRBJ2-5, reads SQTIHQWPATLVQPVGSPLSLECTVEGTSNPNLYWYRQAAGRGLQLLFYSVGIGQISSEVPQNLSASRPQDRQFILSSKKLLLSDSGFYLCAWSTGDFQETQYFGPGTRLLVL.

The chain carries TRBV30 and TRBJ2-1; weak D call: TRBD2 (5 bases). V was cut by 3 bases and J by 8 bases, with 11 bases left in between. The CDR3 runs to 12 residues. The germline CDR1 and CDR2 sequences are GTSNPN and SVGIG (reference sequence). This CDR3 reads CAWSPLGDEQFF. CDR3 DNA: TGTGCCTGGAGCCCCCTCGGGGATGAGCAGTTCTTC.

In regard to this clone: Other DNA sequences in this specimen translate into the identical CDR3. V is TRBV9 and J is TRBJ2-3; D is unclear. V lost 4 bases to trimming and J lost 0 bases, with 6 bases between them. This CDR3 is built from 13 residues. Germline CDR1 reads SGDLS; CDR2 reads YYNGEE. CDR3 residues: CASSLLSTDTQYF. CDR3 DNA: TGTGCCAGCAGCTTACTTAGCACAGATACGCAGTATTTT.

CDR3: CASSALGQGNTGELFF. CDR3 bases: TGTGCCAGCAGCGCTTTAGGACAGGGAAACACCGGGGAGCTGTTTTTT. The V and J genes are TRBV7-9 and TRBJ2-2; 8 bases match TRBD1. This CDR3 spans 16 amino acids. J gave up 2 bases and V 5 bases, and 7 bases lay outside the gene matches. Germline CDR1 and CDR2: SEHNR and FQNEAQ (reference sequence). Based on the CDR3 plus reference TRBV7-9 and TRBJ2-2, the full variable domain is DTGVSQNPRHKITKRGQNVTFRCDPISEHNRLYWYRQTLGQGPEFLTYFQNEAQLEKSRLLSDRFSAERPKGSFSTLEIQRTEQGDSAMYLCASSALGQGNTGELFFGEGSRLTVL.

The chain employs TRBV4-1 and TRBJ2-2; perhaps TRBD1 as D (6 bases). The CDR3 runs 16 residues. The germline V gene encodes CDR1 MGHRA and CDR2 YSYEKL. Trimming left V 2 bases short and J 6 bases short, with 16 bases between. For the CDR3, the DNA is TGCGCCAGCAGCCAAAGGGGGATGGGCGACCCCGGGGAGCTGTTTTTT. Protein sequence: CASSQRGMGDPGELFF.

A note on this clone: Other DNA sequences in the sample encode the same CDR3. This rearrangement joins TRBV9 to TRBJ2-7; TRBD1 aligns across 9 bases. V dropped 0 bases and J dropped 1; count of bases not matched to a gene: 2. From germline, CDR1 is SGDLS and CDR2 YYNGEE. This CDR3 contains 15 residues. CDR3 amino acids: CASSVDGTGSYEQYF. The DNA for the CDR3 is TGTGCCAGCAGCGTAGACGGGACAGGGTCCTACGAGCAGTACTTC.

The genes are TRBV28 and TRBJ1-3, with 7 positions matching TRBD1. Germline loops: CDR1 MDHEN, CDR2 SYDVKM. Trimming at V came to 3 bases and at J to 4 bases, leaving 9 bases not matched to a gene. The CDR3 is 16 residues long. Written as DNA, the CDR3 is TGTGCCAGCAGTTTTAGAGGGGGCTCATTAGGAAACACCATATATTTT. This sequence encodes CASSFRGGSLGNTIYF.

This chain joins TRBV27 and TRBJ2-5, with D uncertain. CDR1 is MNHEY and CDR2 is SMNVEV in the germline V gene (reference sequence). This CDR3 is built from 14 residues. V was clipped by 1 base and J by 1 base, with 7 bases between them. CDR3 residues: CASSLYSSQETQYF. CDR3 in DNA: TGTGCCAGCAGTTTATACAGTAGCCAAGAGACCCAGTACTTC.

The rearrangement joins TRBV5-1 to TRBJ2-7, with D possibly being TRBD2 (6 bases). Germline V CDR1 and CDR2: SGHRS, YFSETQ. Between the trimmed V and J ends, which lost 4 bases and 5 bases, there was a span of 16 bases. The CDR3 is made up of 14 amino acids. DNA of the CDR3: TGCGCCAGCAGCCCGGGCGGGGAGGCCCACGAGCAGTACTTC. It specifies CASSPGGEAHEQYF.

About this clone itself: Other DNA sequences in this sample translate to the same CDR3. The V gene is TRBV2, the J gene TRBJ2-7, with no clear D. Germline CDR1 and CDR2: SNHLY and FYNNEI. V lost 1 base, J lost 5 bases, and 6 bases lay in between. The CDR3 totals 12 residues. This CDR3 reads CASSEDRNEQYF. CDR3 nucleotide sequence: TGTGCCAGCAGTGAAGATCGTAACGAGCAGTACTTC.

This clone occurred once. The chain combines TRBV12-5 with TRBJ1-3; no reliable D call. This CDR3 is built from 14 residues. Between the trimmed V and J ends, which lost 1 base and 0 bases, there was a span of 4 bases. The V gene's germline CDR1 is LGHNT and CDR2 FRNRAP. The CDR3 bases are TGTGCTAGTGGTTTGGGGAGCTCTGGAAACACCATATATTTT. Its protein product is CASGLGSSGNTIYF.

The rearrangement links TRBV7-9 to TRBJ2-3; the match to TRBD2 covers 9 bases. V trimming: 5 bases; J trimming: 0 bases; junction bases outside the gene matches: 12. Germline-derived CDR1 and CDR2 are SEHNR and FQNEAQ (reference sequence). The CDR3 length is 18 residues. The DNA for the CDR3 is TGTGCCAGCAGCGATAGTGGCTTTGCGGGAGGGAGCACAGATACGCAGTATTTT. The encoded protein is CASSDSGFAGGSTDTQYF.

The chain joins TRBV5-1 to TRBJ2-5, with 7 positions matching TRBD1. Looked up from germline, CDR1 is SGHRS and CDR2 is YFSETQ. The trim removed 3 bases at V and 4 bases at J, leaving 6 bases unmatched. The CDR3 spans 14 residues. The CDR3 loop reads CASSSQGQRETQYF. As DNA, the CDR3 is TGCGCCAGCAGCTCGCAGGGACAGCGAGAGACCCAGTACTTC.

This clone came up once. V and J are TRBV5-6 and TRBJ2-7, with a possible D match to TRBD1 (5 bases). This CDR3 has 14 residues. Germline V gene sequence: CDR1 SGHDT, CDR2 YYEEEE. Trimming left V 2 bases short and J 5 bases short, with 14 bases between. The CDR3 coding sequence is TGTGCCAGCAGCTTAAGGGGTGGGTATGACGAGCAGTACTTC. It encodes CASSLRGGYDEQYF.

This chain links TRBV10-1 with TRBJ1-5, with a tentative D call TRBD1 (5 bases). The CDR3 covers 17 residues. Germline-derived CDR1 and CDR2 are WNHNN and SYGVQD (reference sequence). Trimming removed 2 bases from V and 5 bases from J, with 19 bases in between. As DNA, the CDR3 is TGCGCCAGCAGTGAGGCCCCCTCCACCGGGGGGGATCAGCCCCAGCATTTT. It specifies CASSEAPSTGGDQPQHF.

This clone has just a few counts. The chain recombines TRBV7-3 with TRBJ1-1, with a tentative D call TRBD1 (5 bases). The length of the CDR3 is 13 residues. Germline CDR1 is SGHTA and CDR2 is FQGTGA. V gave up 6 bases and J gave up 9 bases, with 17 bases separating them. The CDR3 nucleotides are TGTGCCAGCAGTCCCTACCCGGGACTCAAAGCTTTCTTT. Translation gives CASSPYPGLKAFF.

The chain employs TRBV10-3 and TRBJ2-1; TRBD2 matches at 11 bases. The CDR3 covers 14 residues. V was pared by 10 bases and J by 7 bases, with 9 bases of the junction left unmatched. Germline V gives CDR1 ENHRY, CDR2 SYGVKD. The CDR3 sequence: CATLAGGTGNEQFF. CDR3 nucleotide sequence: TGTGCCACCTTAGCGGGGGGGACTGGGAATGAGCAGTTCTTC.

The CDR3 region is CASSLGLGEGYTF. Here the CDR3 DNA reads TGTGCCAGCAGTTTAGGCCTGGGGGAGGGCTACACCTTC. The rearrangement uses TRBV27 and TRBJ1-2; possible D gene TRBD1, 5 bases. Germline CDR1 reads MNHEY; CDR2 reads SMNVEV (reference sequence). This CDR3 contains 13 residues. Trimming pared 2 bases from V and 8 bases from J, leaving 12 bases between.